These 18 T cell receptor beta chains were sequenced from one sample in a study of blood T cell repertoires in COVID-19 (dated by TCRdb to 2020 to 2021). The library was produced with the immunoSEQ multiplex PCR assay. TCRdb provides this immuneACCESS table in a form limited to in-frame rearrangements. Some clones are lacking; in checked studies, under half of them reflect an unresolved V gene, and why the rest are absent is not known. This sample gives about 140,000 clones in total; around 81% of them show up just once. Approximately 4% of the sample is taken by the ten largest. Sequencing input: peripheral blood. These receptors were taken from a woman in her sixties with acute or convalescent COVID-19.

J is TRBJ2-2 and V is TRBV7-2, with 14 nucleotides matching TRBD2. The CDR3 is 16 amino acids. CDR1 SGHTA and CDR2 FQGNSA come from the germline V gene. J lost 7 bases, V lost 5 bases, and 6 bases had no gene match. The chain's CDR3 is CASSPGLAGVNGELFF. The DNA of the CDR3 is TGTGCCAGCAGCCCGGGACTAGCGGGAGTGAACGGGGAGCTGTTTTTT.

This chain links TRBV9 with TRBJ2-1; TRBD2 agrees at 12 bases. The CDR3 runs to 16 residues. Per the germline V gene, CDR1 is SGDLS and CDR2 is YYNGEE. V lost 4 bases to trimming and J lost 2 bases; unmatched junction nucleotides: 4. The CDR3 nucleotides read TGTGCCAGCAGCCCTAGGACTAGCGGGACCTACAATGAGCAGTTCTTC. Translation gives CASSPRTSGTYNEQFF.

The chain's CDR3 is CASSLMSPGGREAFF. The DNA for the CDR3 is TGTGCCAGCAGTCTGATGTCCCCGGGGGGTCGTGAAGCTTTCTTT. The chain uses TRBV28 and TRBJ1-1, with D maybe TRBD1 (5 bases). Per the germline V gene, CDR1 is MDHEN and CDR2 is SYDVKM. The CDR3 is 15 amino acids. Trimming cost V 5 bases and J 7 bases, with 20 bases left between them.

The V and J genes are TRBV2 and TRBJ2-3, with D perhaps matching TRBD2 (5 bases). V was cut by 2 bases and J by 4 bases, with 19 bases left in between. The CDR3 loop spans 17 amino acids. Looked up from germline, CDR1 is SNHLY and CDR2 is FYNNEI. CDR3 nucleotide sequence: TGTGCCAGCAGTGAACGGGCGAACGTGGGAGTTCCAGATACGCAGTATTTT. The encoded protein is CASSERANVGVPDTQYF.

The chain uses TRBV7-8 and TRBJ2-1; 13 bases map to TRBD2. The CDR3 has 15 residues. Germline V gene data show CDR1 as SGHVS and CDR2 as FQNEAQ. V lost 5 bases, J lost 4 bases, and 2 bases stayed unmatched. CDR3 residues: CASSPTSGGYNEQFF. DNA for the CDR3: TGTGCCAGCAGCCCGACTAGCGGGGGGTACAATGAGCAGTTCTTC.

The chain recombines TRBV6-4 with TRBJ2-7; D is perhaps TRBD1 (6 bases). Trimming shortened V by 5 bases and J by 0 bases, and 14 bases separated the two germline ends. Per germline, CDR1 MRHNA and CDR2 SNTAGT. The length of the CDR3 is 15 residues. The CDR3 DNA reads TGTGCCAGCAGTCCACAGGGTCAATCCTCCTACGAGCAGTACTTC. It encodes CASSPQGQSSYEQYF.

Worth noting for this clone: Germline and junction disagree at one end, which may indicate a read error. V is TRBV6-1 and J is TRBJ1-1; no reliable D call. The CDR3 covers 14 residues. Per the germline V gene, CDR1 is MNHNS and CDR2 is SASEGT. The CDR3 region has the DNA TGTGCCAGCAGGGAAGGATACTTGAACACTGAAGCTTTCTTT. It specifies CASREGYLNTEAFF.

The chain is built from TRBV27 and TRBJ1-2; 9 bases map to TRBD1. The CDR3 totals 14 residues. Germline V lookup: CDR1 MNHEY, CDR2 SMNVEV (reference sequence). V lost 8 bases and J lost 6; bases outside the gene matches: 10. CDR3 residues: CASSHRDRVNGYTF. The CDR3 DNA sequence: TGTGCCAGCTCCCACCGGGACAGGGTGAATGGCTACACCTTC.

The CDR3 sequence is CASSFPTAGQPQHF. The CDR3 DNA reads TGTGCCAGCAGTTTTCCGACGGCGGGACAGCCCCAGCATTTT. The chain recombines TRBV27 with TRBJ1-5; D remains unclear. Deletions cut 3 bases from V and 7 bases from J, with 13 bases between. Germline V gene data show CDR1 as MNHEY and CDR2 as SMNVEV (reference sequence). The CDR3 contains 14 residues.

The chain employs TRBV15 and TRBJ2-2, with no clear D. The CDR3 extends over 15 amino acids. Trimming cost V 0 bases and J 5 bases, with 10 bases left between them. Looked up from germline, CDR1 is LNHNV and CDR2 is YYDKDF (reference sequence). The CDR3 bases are TGTGCCACCAGCAGAGAAGTCCCCAGGACCGGGGAGCTGTTTTTT. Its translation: CATSREVPRTGELFF.

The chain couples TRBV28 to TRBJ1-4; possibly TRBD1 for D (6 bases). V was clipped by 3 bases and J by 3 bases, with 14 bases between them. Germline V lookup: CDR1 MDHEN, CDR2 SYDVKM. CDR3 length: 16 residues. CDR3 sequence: CASSFLLTGSNEKLFF. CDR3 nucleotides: TGTGCCAGCAGTTTTCTCCTCACAGGGTCTAATGAAAAACTGTTTTTT.

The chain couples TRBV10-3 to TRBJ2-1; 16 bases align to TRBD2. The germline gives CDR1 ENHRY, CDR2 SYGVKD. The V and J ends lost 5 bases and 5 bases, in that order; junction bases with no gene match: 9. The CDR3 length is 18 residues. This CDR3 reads CAISPAPGLAGGDNEQFF. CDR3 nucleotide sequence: TGTGCCATCAGTCCCGCTCCGGGACTAGCGGGAGGGGACAATGAGCAGTTCTTC.

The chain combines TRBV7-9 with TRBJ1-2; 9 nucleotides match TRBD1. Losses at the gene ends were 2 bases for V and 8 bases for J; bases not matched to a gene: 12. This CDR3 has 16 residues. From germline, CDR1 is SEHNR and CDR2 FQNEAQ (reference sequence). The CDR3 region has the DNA TGTGCCAGCAGCTTATCCGGGACAGGGATAGTGGAAGGCTACACCTTC. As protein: CASSLSGTGIVEGYTF.

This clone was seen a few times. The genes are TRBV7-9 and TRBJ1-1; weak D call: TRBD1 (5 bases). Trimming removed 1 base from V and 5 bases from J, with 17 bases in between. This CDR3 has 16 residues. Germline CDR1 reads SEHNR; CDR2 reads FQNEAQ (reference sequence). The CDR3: CASSLGGLREGTEAFF. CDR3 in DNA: TGTGCCAGCAGCTTAGGCGGTTTAAGGGAGGGGACTGAAGCTTTCTTT. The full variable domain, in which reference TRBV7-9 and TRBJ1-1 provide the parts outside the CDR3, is DTGVSQNPRHKITKRGQNVTFRCDPISEHNRLYWYRQTLGQGPEFLTYFQNEAQLEKSRLLSDRFSAERPKGSFSTLEIQRTEQGDSAMYLCASSLGGLREGTEAFFGQGTRLTVV.

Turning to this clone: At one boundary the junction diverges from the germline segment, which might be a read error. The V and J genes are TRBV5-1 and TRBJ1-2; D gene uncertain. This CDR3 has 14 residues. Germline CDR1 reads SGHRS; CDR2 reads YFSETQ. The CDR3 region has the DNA TGCGCCAGCAGGTTGGAGGGAGGAAACTATGGCTACACCTTC. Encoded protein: CASRLEGGNYGYTF.

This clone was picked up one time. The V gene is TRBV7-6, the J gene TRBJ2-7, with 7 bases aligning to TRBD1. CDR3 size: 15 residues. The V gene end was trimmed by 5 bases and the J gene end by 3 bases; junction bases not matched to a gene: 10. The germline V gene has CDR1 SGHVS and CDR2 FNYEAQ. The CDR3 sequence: CASSPKRTGDYEQYF. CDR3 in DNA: TGTGCCAGCAGCCCGAAAAGAACAGGGGACTACGAGCAGTACTTC.

The CDR3 reads CASSLVLGGDYGYTF. CDR3 sequence (DNA): TGTGCCAGCAGCTTGGTCTTGGGGGGAGACTATGGCTACACCTTC. The rearrangement links TRBV5-8 to TRBJ1-2; D perhaps matches TRBD1 (5 bases). Germline assignment: CDR1 SGHTS and CDR2 YDEGEE. V was cut by 0 bases and J by 3 bases, with 12 bases left in between. CDR3 length equals 15 residues. The full variable domain, in which reference TRBV5-8 and TRBJ1-2 provide the parts outside the CDR3, is EAGVTQSPTHLIKTRGQQATLRCSPISGHTSVYWYQQALGLGLQFLLWYDEGEERNRGNFPPRFSGRQFPNYSSELNVNALELEDSALYLCASSLVLGGDYGYTFGSGTRLTVV.

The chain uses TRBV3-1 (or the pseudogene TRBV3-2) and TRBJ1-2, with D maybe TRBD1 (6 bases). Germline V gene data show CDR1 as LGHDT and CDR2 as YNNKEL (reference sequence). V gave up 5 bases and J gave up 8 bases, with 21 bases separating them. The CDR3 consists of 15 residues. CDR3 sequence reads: CASSDRLWGGTGYTF. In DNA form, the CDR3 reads TGTGCCAGCAGCGACCGCCTCTGGGGGGGCACCGGCTACACCTTC.